The T cell receptor beta chain under discussion was sequenced for a study of cytomegalovirus exposure and HLA in healthy donors. This CDR3 spans 16 amino acids. Germline CDR1 and CDR2: MGHRA and YSYEKL. V trimming: 3 bases; J trimming: 10 bases; junction bases outside the gene matches: 12. The table came from immunoSEQ multiplex PCR; TCRdb's copy has only in-frame clones and leaves some out. Of about 260,000 clones detected, 90% appear once; the ten largest clones hold 3% to 3.5%. The TCR was taken from a woman in her twenties or thirties in good health and CMV-seronegative. Sequencing was done on a sample of PBMCs. The chain joins TRBV4-1 to TRBJ2-1, with 10 positions matching TRBD2. The CDR3 DNA reads TGCGCCAGCAGCCATACTAGCGGGAAACCCGGGATAGAGCAGTTCTTC. Translated: CASSHTSGKPGIEQFF.